These 24 T cell receptor beta chains came from one sample sequenced in a study of blood T cell repertoires in COVID-19. The data were produced by immunoSEQ multiplex PCR, yet TCRdb's version contains in-frame clones alone and is incomplete. The sample contains 650,000 to 800,000 clones, 85% to 90% of which appear only once. Sequences were obtained from peripheral blood. The receptors derive from a woman younger than 35 with acute or convalescent COVID-19.

The chain couples TRBV2 to TRBJ1-6; TRBD1 might be the D (6 bases). V was shortened by 4 bases and J by 10 bases, with 11 bases between the two germline ends. The CDR3 sequence is 13 residues long. The germline V gene has CDR1 SNHLY and CDR2 FYNNEI. This chain's CDR3 is CASSGNRGSPLHF. CDR3 DNA sequence: TGTGCCAGCAGTGGTAATAGGGGGTCACCCCTCCACTTT.

This clone was seen a few times. The rearrangement links TRBV2 to TRBJ1-4; D uncertain. CDR3 length: 13 amino acids. The V end lost 4 bases, the J end lost 11 bases, and 14 bases lay between the germline ends. Germline lookup yields CDR1 SNHLY and CDR2 FYNNEI. DNA of the CDR3: TGTGCCAGCAGTGGATATTCGGGTGACAAACTGTTTTTT. Protein product: CASSGYSGDKLFF.

The gene calls are TRBV4-1 and TRBJ1-2, with D possibly matching TRBD1 (6 bases). Germline V gene data show CDR1 as MGHRA and CDR2 as YSYEKL. Trimming stripped 0 bases from V and 4 bases from J, with 15 bases between. The CDR3 length is 16 residues. The CDR3 nucleotides are TGCGCCAGCAGCCAAGATAGAAGGGTAGGGGGCTATGGCTACACCTTC. It yields the protein CASSQDRRVGGYGYTF.

This chain joins TRBV6-5 and TRBJ1-1, with 8 bases lining up with TRBD1. Trimming took 0 bases from V and 5 from J; bases not matched to a gene: 8. The CDR3 runs 16 residues. Germline CDR1 and CDR2: MNHEY and SVGAGI. Here the CDR3 reads CASSYSSTGGKTEAFF. In DNA, the CDR3 is TGTGCCAGCAGTTACTCCTCAACAGGGGGGAAGACTGAAGCTTTCTTT.

This chain uses TRBV6-5 with TRBJ1-6, with D possibly being TRBD1 (6 bases). Germline CDR1 and CDR2: MNHEY and SVGAGI. V was trimmed by 6 bases and J by 9 bases, leaving 15 bases between them. CDR3 length: 14 amino acids. The CDR3 region is CASSFDRFGSPLHF. In nucleotides, the CDR3 is TGTGCCAGCAGCTTCGACAGGTTTGGTTCACCCCTCCACTTT.

The chain links TRBV11-3 to TRBJ2-7; D is possibly TRBD1 (5 bases). This CDR3 is built from 15 residues. Trimming took off 1 base at V and 1 base at J, with 11 bases between the two ends. CDR1 is SGHNT, CDR2 YENEEA, per germline. CDR3 bases: TGTGCCAGCAGCTTAGGATCAGGGAATTCCTACGAGCAGTACTTC. Its protein product is CASSLGSGNSYEQYF.

The chain joins TRBV24-1 to TRBJ2-3; a possible D gene is TRBD1 (5 bases). Germline V gene lookup returns CDR1 KGHDR and CDR2 SFDVKD. This CDR3 has 17 amino acids. Deletions cut 0 bases from V and 0 bases from J, with 12 bases between. The CDR3 sequence is CATSDLAQGISTDTQYF. As DNA, the CDR3 is TGTGCCACCAGTGATTTGGCCCAGGGAATAAGCACAGATACGCAGTATTTT.

This sequence joins TRBV30 and TRBJ2-7; 9 nucleotides agree with TRBD1. Looked up from germline, CDR1 is GTSNPN and CDR2 is SVGIG (reference sequence). The trim removed 0 bases at V and 6 bases at J, leaving 9 bases unmatched. This CDR3 contains 15 residues. CDR3 coding DNA: TGTGCCTGGAGTGTATTCGGGACAGGGAGATCCGAGCAGTACTTC. Residues: CAWSVFGTGRSEQYF.

The rearrangement uses TRBV10-1 and TRBJ1-4; no reliable D call. V was pared by 4 bases and J by 0 bases, with 9 bases between. Per the germline V gene, CDR1 is WNHNN and CDR2 is SYGVQD (reference sequence). This CDR3 has 15 residues. CDR3 sequence (DNA): TGCGCCAGCAGTGTTGGCAGTGCAACTAATGAAAAACTGTTTTTT. Protein product: CASSVGSATNEKLFF.

The CDR3: CAWSQDRGQTEAFF. The CDR3 coding sequence is TGTGCCTGGAGTCAAGACAGGGGGCAAACTGAAGCTTTCTTT. The chain is built from TRBV30 and TRBJ1-1; 10 bases match TRBD1. The CDR3 contains 14 residues. J lost 5 bases, V lost 2 bases, and 5 bases had no gene match. From germline, CDR1 is GTSNPN and CDR2 SVGIG (reference sequence).

V gene TRBV7-9 combines with J gene TRBJ1-1, with D possibly matching TRBD1 (6 bases). Germline V gives CDR1 SEHNR, CDR2 FQNEAQ (reference sequence). The CDR3 spans 15 residues. V lost 2 bases and J 2 bases, leaving 12 bases between the germline ends. CDR3 DNA: TGTGCCAGCAGCTTAACGTGGACAGCTAACACTGAAGCTTTCTTT. The encoded protein is CASSLTWTANTEAFF.

The chain links TRBV7-8 to TRBJ2-3; no definite D call. Trimming cost V 1 base and J 5 bases, with 13 bases left between them. The CDR3 extends over 15 amino acids. Germline V gives CDR1 SGHVS, CDR2 FQNEAQ. CDR3 in DNA: TGTGCCAGCAGCTTAGATCGGGTAGAACGAGATACGCAGTATTTT. Translation gives CASSLDRVERDTQYF.

The chain uses TRBV4-3 and TRBJ1-1, with TRBD1 identical over 11 bases. The CDR3 contains 16 residues. V lost 4 bases and J lost 0; bases outside the gene matches: 4. The germline CDR1 and CDR2 sequences are LGHNA and YSLEER. The CDR3 DNA follows: TGCGCCAGCAGCCGTCGGACAGGGGGCATGAACACTGAAGCTTTCTTT. This codes for CASSRRTGGMNTEAFF.

The J gene is TRBJ1-3, the V gene TRBV24-1; D might be TRBD1 (5 bases). Per the germline V gene, CDR1 is KGHDR and CDR2 is SFDVKD. Trimming took off 4 bases at V and 2 bases at J, with 11 bases between the two ends. The CDR3 totals 15 residues. CDR3 DNA sequence: TGTGCCACCAGTGACCGCCGACAGCCTGGAAACACCATATATTTT. It is translated as CATSDRRQPGNTIYF.

The V call is TRBV24-1, the J call TRBJ2-7, with a weak D call TRBD2 (5 bases). CDR3 size: 13 residues. Germline V gives CDR1 KGHDR, CDR2 SFDVKD. V was cut by 7 bases and J by 4 bases, with 13 bases left in between. CDR3 in amino acids: CATRPRGYYEQYF. DNA for the CDR3: TGTGCCACCAGGCCCCGGGGTTATTACGAGCAGTACTTC.

The J gene is TRBJ1-2, the V gene TRBV7-2, with a tentative D call TRBD1 (5 bases). There are 17 residues in the CDR3. V was shortened by 1 base and J by 3 bases, with 18 bases between the two germline ends. The germline V gene encodes CDR1 SGHTA and CDR2 FQGNSA. CDR3 loop: CASSLGGGASGDYGYTF. CDR3 sequence (DNA): TGTGCCAGCAGCTTAGGCGGAGGGGCCTCGGGTGACTATGGCTACACCTTC.

This clone came up a few times. The V gene is TRBV27, the J gene TRBJ2-1; unclear D gene. The CDR3 totals 17 residues. The germline gives CDR1 MNHEY, CDR2 SMNVEV (reference sequence). Trimming pared 0 bases from V and 0 bases from J, leaving 12 bases between. Here the CDR3 DNA reads TGTGCCAGCAGTTTATCGAGTCCGTGGAGCTCCTACAATGAGCAGTTCTTC. Translating it yields CASSLSSPWSSYNEQFF.

V and J are TRBV3-1 (or the pseudogene TRBV3-2) and TRBJ2-5; possible D gene TRBD2, 6 bases. With 0 bases removed from V and 7 bases from J, the gap between germline ends came to 9 bases. CDR3 length: 13 residues. Looked up from germline, CDR1 is LGHDT and CDR2 is YNNKEL (reference sequence). The CDR3 DNA is TGTGCCAGCAGCCAAGATGCAGCGGGGACCCAGTACTTC. It is translated as CASSQDAAGTQYF.

V and J are TRBV4-2 and TRBJ1-2; D is uncertain. Trimming removed 0 bases at V and 3 bases at J, with 8 bases between. From germline, CDR1 is LGHNA and CDR2 YNFKEQ. CDR3 length: 14 amino acids. CDR3 coding DNA: TGTGCCAGCAGCCAAGATCAGGCAGACTATGGCTACACCTTC. It codes for CASSQDQADYGYTF.

This chain uses TRBV18 with TRBJ2-7; TRBD1 matches 8 bases. Germline CDR1 is KGHSH and CDR2 is LQKENI. The CDR3 is 18 residues long. With 0 bases clipped from V and 2 bases from J, the junction kept 12 bases outside the gene matches. Written as DNA, the CDR3 is TGTGCCAGCTCACCACCTCTTTATGGCAGGGGGCTTACCTACGAGCAGTACTTC. Amino acids: CASSPPLYGRGLTYEQYF.

This chain connects TRBV19 to TRBJ1-5; D ambiguous. The CDR3 is made up of 16 amino acids. CDR1 LNHDA and CDR2 SQIVND come from the germline V gene (reference sequence). V shed 0 bases and J shed 2 bases, with 11 bases lying between them. The CDR3 nucleotides are TGTGCCAGTAGTATAGATAATGGCTTGGGCAATCAGCCCCAGCATTTT. This gives the protein CASSIDNGLGNQPQHF. Full variable domain (outside the CDR3, taken from reference TRBV19 and TRBJ1-5): DGGITQSPKYLFRKEGQNVTLSCEQNLNHDAMYWYRQDPGQGLRLIYYSQIVNDFQKGDIAEGYSVSREKKESFPLTVTSAQKNPTAFYLCASSIDNGLGNQPQHFGDGTRLSIL.

The V and J genes are TRBV27 and TRBJ2-1; perhaps TRBD2 as D (6 bases). This CDR3 is 16 amino acids long. Trimming pared 5 bases from V and 3 bases from J, leaving 17 bases between. Per the germline V gene, CDR1 is MNHEY and CDR2 is SMNVEV (reference sequence). The CDR3 is CASSRSPGLVYNEQFF. The CDR3 region has the DNA TGTGCCAGCAGTCGTAGTCCGGGACTCGTCTACAATGAGCAGTTCTTC.

This clone is a singleton in its sample. In DNA form, the CDR3 reads TGTGCCAGCAGCCAAGTTCGGGCGGGGAACACCGGGGAGCTGTTTTTT. Its protein is CASSQVRAGNTGELFF. The chain recombines TRBV14 with TRBJ2-2; D may be TRBD2 (5 bases). Looked up from germline, CDR1 is SGHDN and CDR2 is FVKESK. This CDR3 has 16 residues. Trimming removed 1 base from V and 1 base from J, with 10 bases in between.

The genes are TRBV27 and TRBJ2-7; D may be TRBD1 (5 bases). Trimming removed 4 bases at V and 3 bases at J, with 16 bases between. The length of the CDR3 is 15 residues. Germline V gene lookup returns CDR1 MNHEY and CDR2 SMNVEV (reference sequence). The CDR3 nucleotides read TGTGCCAGCAGTTCACTTGGGGCAGGTGGCTACGAGCAGTACTTC. Amino acid sequence: CASSSLGAGGYEQYF.